A selection of T cell receptor beta chains follows, all from one sample in a study of blood T cell repertoires in COVID-19. Repertoires were generated with immunoSEQ multiplex PCR, while TCRdb's copy carries only in-frame clones and drops some. The data contain fewer than 300,000 clones, roughly 91% of them singletons. Material: peripheral blood. Receptor source: a man under 40 with acute or convalescent COVID-19. CDR3s include the opening cysteine and the closing phenylalanine or tryptophan. Each record gives: J gene, V gene, CDR3 protein.

TRBJ2-7 TRBV18 CASSPPNAARDSYEQYF
TRBJ1-3 TRBV7-2 CASSSYSGNTIYF
TRBJ1-5 TRBV5-5 CASSLRAAGTDNQPQHF
TRBJ1-2 TRBV5-5 CASSAGRGGYTF
TRBJ1-6 TRBV6-1 CASSEYRDSPLHF
TRBJ1-2 TRBV7-9 CASSTKGQREGHGYTF
TRBJ1-3 TRBV19 CASSSRTGAGNTIYF
TRBJ2-5 TRBV29-1 CRATGTGRGTQYF
TRBJ2-7 TRBV28 CASSFPQTGTGANEQYF
TRBJ2-2 TRBV2 CASSDRTGELFF
TRBJ1-2 TRBV29-1 CSVGRGGFGYTF
TRBJ2-1 TRBV11-3 CASSLAGSYNEQFF
TRBJ1-2 TRBV5-5 CASSSGQNYGYTF
TRBJ1-3 TRBV28 CASRRAGSGNTIYF
TRBJ1-5 TRBV6-4 CASSVEGSNQPQHF
TRBJ1-5 TRBV2 CASTDTGGGQPQHF
TRBJ1-1 TRBV7-9 CASSLLADTEAFF
TRBJ1-5 TRBV5-5 CASSAKGYNQPQHF
TRBJ1-6 TRBV7-8 CASSADRGNSPLHF
TRBJ2-6 TRBV28 CASSFGPGANVLTF
TRBJ1-2 TRBV2 CASSGQAAVGYTF
TRBJ2-1 TRBV11-2 CASSLGGQGDYNEQFF
TRBJ2-3 TRBV6-6 CASSYGWVTGTDTQYF
TRBJ2-1 TRBV25-1 CASSSSGTGTYNEQFF
TRBJ2-3 TRBV29-1 CSVDALGADTQYF
TRBJ1-2 TRBV28 CASSLRRGAYGYTF
TRBJ2-7 TRBV5-3 CARSCRIAGLAVSYEQYF